Listed here are 13 T cell receptor beta chains from one sample, sequenced in a study of T cells after yellow fever vaccination. From the 5' RACE reads, TCRdb called clonotypes with MiXCR, one entry per CDR3 protein. The sample lists about 300,000 distinct CDR3 sequences, roughly 9% occurring once. The sequencing here drew on CD4+ T cells sorted from PBMCs, taken 5 days after the yellow fever booster vaccination. The receptors were sampled from a young man who received the YFV17D yellow fever vaccine.

This clonotype appeared a few times. The J gene is TRBJ2-5, the V gene TRBV6-5, with 7 bases matching TRBD1. The CDR3 spans 16 residues. CDR1 and CDR2 (germline): MNHEY, SVGAGI. The trim removed 0 bases at V and 4 bases at J, leaving 8 bases unmatched. The CDR3 is CASSYSTGPHGETQYF. The CDR3, as DNA: TGTGCCAGCAGTTACTCGACAGGGCCCCATGGAGAGACCCAGTACTTC.

This clonotype was detected a few times. V and J are TRBV2 and TRBJ2-3; 9 nucleotides match TRBD1. The germline gives CDR1 SNHLY, CDR2 FYNNEI. The CDR3 is 15 residues long. Trimming at V came to 4 bases and at J to 6 bases, leaving 8 bases not matched to a gene. In nucleotides, the CDR3 is TGTGCCAGCAGTGTAGGGGGACAGGGAACCGATACGCAGTATTTT. As protein: CASSVGGQGTDTQYF.

V usage is TRBV6-6 and J usage is TRBJ2-7, with TRBD2 matching 7 bases. Per germline, CDR1 MNHNY and CDR2 SVGAGI (reference sequence). This CDR3 is built from 16 residues. Unmatched junction bases numbered 8, after V lost 3 bases and J lost 0 bases. In DNA form, the CDR3 reads TGTGCCAGCAGTTATTATAGCGGGCAAAGCTCCTACGAGCAGTACGTC. It encodes CASSYYSGQSSYEQYV.

This clonotype occurred many times. The genes are TRBV29-1 and TRBJ1-1; no clear D gene. This CDR3 region has 13 residues. Per germline, CDR1 SQVTM and CDR2 ANQGSEA. V shed 4 bases and J shed 1 base, with 10 bases lying between them. The CDR3 sequence is CSVVYPRNTEAFF. CDR3 nucleotide sequence: TGCAGCGTTGTTTACCCACGGAACACTGAAGCTTTCTTT. Using reference TRBV29-1 and TRBJ1-1 for the parts outside the CDR3, the full variable domain is SAVISQKPSRDICQRGTSLTIQCQVDSQVTMMFWYRQQPGQSLTLIATANQGSEATYESGFVIDKFPISRPNLTFSTLTVSNMSPEDSSIYLCSVVYPRNTEAFFGQGTRLTVV.

The CDR3 region has the DNA TGTGCCAGCAGCCGCGACAGTTCCTACGAGCAGTACGTC. The encoded protein is CASSRDSSYEQYV. The gene calls are TRBV7-2 and TRBJ2-7, with D maybe TRBD1 (5 bases). Germline V lookup: CDR1 SGHTA, CDR2 FQGNSA. V was pared by 5 bases and J by 1 base, with 9 bases between. The CDR3 spans 13 residues.

The chain has TRBV4-3 and TRBJ2-1, with TRBD1 as a possible D gene (6 bases). In germline, CDR1 is LGHNA, CDR2 YSLEER. CDR3 length equals 13 residues. Trimming cost V 1 base and J 7 bases, with 8 bases left between them. The CDR3 DNA follows: TGCGCCAGCAGCCAAGCACAGGGAAATGAGCAGTTCTTC. It specifies CASSQAQGNEQFF.

This clonotype was observed many times. This chain links TRBV19 with TRBJ1-5, with 8 bases identical to TRBD1. This CDR3 spans 16 amino acids. V dropped 3 bases and J dropped 5; count of bases not matched to a gene: 9. The V gene's germline CDR1 is LNHDA and CDR2 SQIVND (reference sequence). CDR3 nucleotide sequence: TGTGCCAGTAGTATTAAAGGGACAGGTTTGTATCAGCCCCAGCATTTT. Its translation is CASSIKGTGLYQPQHF.

This clonotype came up a few times. The chain has TRBV4-3 and TRBJ1-2; D gene ambiguous. The germline gives CDR1 LGHNA, CDR2 YSLEER. The V end was cut by 0 bases, the J end by 6 bases, with 14 bases between. The length of the CDR3 is 15 residues. CDR3 region: CASSQEGISSHGYTF. DNA for the CDR3: TGCGCCAGCAGCCAAGAAGGGATCTCAAGCCATGGCTACACCTTC.

There are many counts of this clonotype. The rearrangement uses TRBV5-6 and TRBJ2-7; 8 bases line up with TRBD2. CDR3 length: 19 residues. The V segment lost 0 bases and the J segment 0 bases; nucleotides outside the gene matches: 14. Germline V lookup: CDR1 SGHDT, CDR2 YYEEEE. DNA of the CDR3: TGTGCCAGCAGCTTGGCCAGTTCCAGCGGGGGTTACAGCTCCTACGAGCAGTACGTC. Its translation is CASSLASSSGGYSSYEQYV.

This clonotype was recorded at least ten times. The rearrangement joins TRBV7-3 to TRBJ2-3, with a possible D match to TRBD2 (6 bases). Germline loops: CDR1 SGHTA, CDR2 FQGTGA. There are 16 residues in the CDR3. Between the trimmed V and J ends, which lost 5 bases and 5 bases, there was a span of 20 bases. The chain's CDR3 is CASSQHPKSGGDTQYF. CDR3 coding DNA: TGTGCCAGCAGCCAACACCCCAAGTCCGGGGGAGATACGCAGTATTTT.

This clonotype was recorded many times. The rearrangement joins TRBV5-1 to TRBJ2-7; 8 nucleotides align to TRBD1. The CDR3 is 15 amino acids. Germline values: CDR1 SGHRS, CDR2 YFSETQ. The V and J ends lost 4 bases and 1 base, in that order; junction bases with no gene match: 7. The CDR3 coding sequence is TGCGCCAGCAGCGGGACAGGATTACGGTCCTACGAGCAGTACTTC. It codes for CASSGTGLRSYEQYF. Combining the CDR3 with reference TRBV5-1 and TRBJ2-7 gives the whole variable domain KAGVTQTPRYLIKTRGQQVTLSCSPISGHRSVSWYQQTPGQGLQFLFEYFSETQRNKGNFPGRFSGRQFSNSRSEMNVSTLELGDSALYLCASSGTGLRSYEQYFGPGTRLTVT.

A few counts support this clonotype. The J gene is TRBJ2-1, the V gene TRBV5-4, with 9 positions matching TRBD2. CDR3 length equals 16 residues. In germline, CDR1 is SGHNT, CDR2 YYREEE (reference sequence). V gave up 3 bases and J gave up 9 bases; unmatched junction bases: 13. The CDR3 DNA follows: TGTGCCAGCAGCTCCGGAGGGAGCGGGGGGCAGGGTGAGCAGTTCTTC. Its translation is CASSSGGSGGQGEQFF.

The V and J genes are TRBV5-4 and TRBJ2-3; the D is unclear. The germline gives CDR1 SGHNT, CDR2 YYREEE (reference sequence). V shed 2 bases and J shed 1 base, with 14 bases lying between them. CDR3 length equals 16 residues. CDR3 loop: CASSLGRLKGTDTQYF. DNA for the CDR3: TGTGCCAGCAGCTTAGGGCGGTTGAAGGGCACAGATACGCAGTATTTT. Full variable domain (missing parts from reference TRBV5-4 and TRBJ2-3): ETGVTQSPTHLIKTRGQQVTLRCSSQSGHNTVSWYQQALGQGPQFIFQYYREEENGRGNFPPRFSGLQFPNYSSELNVNALELDDSALYLCASSLGRLKGTDTQYFGPGTRLTVL.